These 9 T cell receptor beta chains were all obtained from the same sample, sequenced in a study of cytomegalovirus exposure and HLA in healthy donors. The PCR ran on 60 Vbeta and 13 Jbeta primers. Profiled with immunoSEQ multiplex PCR; TCRdb holds only in-frame clones, not every one. Here the sample spans around 130,000 clones, 88% being singletons. Source material: PBMCs. The receptors originated from a woman aged 40 to 49 in good health and CMV-seronegative.

DNA of the CDR3: TGTGCCACCAGCAGGGAGAGATACAATGAGCAGTTCTTC. Residues: CATSRERYNEQFF. The rearrangement links TRBV15 to TRBJ2-1; D uncertain. Trimming removed 3 bases at V and 4 bases at J, with 7 bases between. The germline V gene has CDR1 LNHNV and CDR2 YYDKDF (reference sequence). This CDR3 is 13 amino acids long.

The chain employs TRBV4-1 and TRBJ2-5; TRBD1 might be the D (5 bases). The closer fit of TRBJ2-7 to the DNA end suggests the J call may be wrong. The CDR3 is made up of 15 amino acids. Germline CDR1 reads MGHRA; CDR2 reads YSYEKL. Here the CDR3 DNA reads TGCGCCAGCAGCCAAGAACCAGGGAAGACCTACGAGCAGTACTTC. Amino acid sequence: CASSQEPGKTYEQYF.

The rearrangement joins TRBV5-1 to TRBJ2-5; D may be TRBD1 (6 bases). The length of the CDR3 is 13 residues. V was cut by 5 bases and J by 5 bases, with 13 bases left in between. Germline V gene lookup returns CDR1 SGHRS and CDR2 YFSETQ. CDR3 residues: CASRPDQGETQYF. The CDR3, as DNA: TGCGCCAGCAGACCGGACCAGGGGGAGACCCAGTACTTC.

This chain connects TRBV19 to TRBJ1-4; tentative D call: TRBD1 (5 bases). Germline assignment: CDR1 LNHDA and CDR2 SQIVND (reference sequence). Trimming stripped 6 bases from V and 3 bases from J, with 11 bases between. The CDR3 consists of 14 residues. The CDR3 coding sequence is TGTGCCAGTAGGCAGGGATCTCCTAATGAAAAACTGTTTTTT. This translates into CASRQGSPNEKLFF.

The genes are TRBV7-2 and TRBJ2-1, with D possibly being TRBD2 (5 bases). V gave up 0 bases and J gave up 1 base, with 16 bases separating them. The germline gives CDR1 SGHTA, CDR2 FQGNSA. The CDR3 sequence is 18 residues long. The CDR3 nucleotides read TGTGCCAGCAGCTTAGCGGGAGCGTTTTCGGGTTCCTACAATGAGCAGTTCTTC. Translation: CASSLAGAFSGSYNEQFF.

V gene TRBV5-1 combines with J gene TRBJ2-7; 7 bases agree with TRBD1. The CDR3 contains 16 residues. CDR1 SGHRS and CDR2 YFSETQ come from the germline V gene. V lost 1 base and J lost 4; bases outside the gene matches: 11. In DNA form, the CDR3 reads TGCGCCAGCAGCTTGACGTCCGGGACAGAGCTTTACGAGCAGTACTTC. Encoded protein: CASSLTSGTELYEQYF.

This clone has only a few counts. V usage is TRBV6-6 and J usage is TRBJ2-7, with 10 positions matching TRBD2. The CDR3 runs to 16 residues. CDR1 is MNHNY, CDR2 SVGAGI, per germline (reference sequence). V gave up 0 bases and J gave up 4 bases; unmatched junction bases: 6. The chain's CDR3 is CASSYSLAGLGYEQYF. The CDR3, as DNA: TGTGCCAGCAGTTACTCACTAGCGGGACTAGGGTACGAGCAGTACTTC.

The chain employs TRBV2 and TRBJ2-2; TRBD2 aligns across 8 bases. The length of the CDR3 is 15 residues. Trimming cost V 8 bases and J 4 bases; bases outside gene matches: 9. Germline V gene sequence: CDR1 SNHLY, CDR2 FYNNEI. The DNA of the CDR3 is TGTGCCAGCGCCTGGACTAGCAGTCGCACCGGGGAGCTGTTTTTT. It is translated as CASAWTSSRTGELFF.

The chain carries TRBV9 and TRBJ2-3, with a weak D call TRBD1 (6 bases). CDR3 length: 14 amino acids. Trimming stripped 6 bases from V and 2 bases from J, with 13 bases between. Looked up from germline, CDR1 is SGDLS and CDR2 is YYNGEE. The CDR3 sequence is CASTRGPSTDTQYF. In nucleotides, the CDR3 is TGTGCCAGCACCAGGGGACCCTCCACAGATACGCAGTATTTT.